The 27 T cell receptor beta chains in this list originate from one sample, sequenced in a study of chemoradiotherapy in HPV16-positive cancers. Sequencing used immunoSEQ multiplex PCR; TCRdb keeps in-frame clones, though not all of them. This sample has about 14,000 clones, with 65% to 75% found just once. The material was obtained from a patient who underwent chemoradiotherapy. These receptors were taken from a human donor with HPV-associated anogenital cancer.

The J gene is TRBJ2-5, the V gene TRBV7-8; 9 bases map to TRBD2. This CDR3 comprises 17 residues. Trimming cost V 7 bases and J 0 bases; bases outside gene matches: 12. Germline-derived CDR1 and CDR2 are SGHVS and FQNEAQ. This CDR3 reads CASISGRVVKYQETQYF. CDR3 nucleotide sequence: TGTGCCAGCATTAGCGGGAGAGTCGTAAAGTACCAAGAGACCCAGTACTTC.

This chain connects TRBV5-1 to TRBJ2-1; TRBD2 matches 7 bases. The CDR3 has 16 amino acids. The J segment lost 6 bases and the V segment lost 4 bases, leaving 13 bases of the junction unmatched. Germline-derived CDR1 and CDR2 are SGHRS and YFSETQ. In DNA form, the CDR3 reads TGCGCCAGCAGCCGGGGCGGGCGGGAGAAGGTCAATGAGCAGTTCTTC. Translated: CASSRGGREKVNEQFF.

The genes are TRBV6-1 and TRBJ2-3; TRBD2 agrees at 7 bases. This CDR3 comprises 17 residues. From germline, CDR1 is MNHNS and CDR2 SASEGT. Trimming removed 2 bases from V and 2 bases from J; junction bases left unmatched: 10. In DNA form, the CDR3 reads TGTGCCAGCAGTGAACCCGCGGGAGCTTCACCCACAGATACGCAGTATTTT. It specifies CASSEPAGASPTDTQYF.

The chain couples TRBV30 to TRBJ1-6; D gene unclear. The germline V and J ends were trimmed by 4 bases and 9 bases, with 16 bases remaining between them. CDR1 GTSNPN and CDR2 SVGIG come from the germline V gene (reference sequence). The length of the CDR3 is 14 residues. CDR3 coding DNA: TGTGCCTGGAACACAGACGGTGCCCTTTCACCCCTCCACTTT. It encodes CAWNTDGALSPLHF. Combining the CDR3 with reference TRBV30 and TRBJ1-6 gives the whole variable domain SQTIHQWPATLVQPVGSPLSLECTVEGTSNPNLYWYRQAAGRGLQLLFYSVGIGQISSEVPQNLSASRPQDRQFILSSKKLLLSDSGFYLCAWNTDGALSPLHFGNGTRLTVT.

The chain employs TRBV19 and TRBJ1-6; TRBD1 aligns across 9 bases. The CDR3 loop spans 15 amino acids. Germline V lookup: CDR1 LNHDA, CDR2 SQIVND (reference sequence). V trimming: 2 bases; J trimming: 10 bases; junction bases outside the gene matches: 6. The CDR3 bases are TGTGCCAGTAGTATATATGGGGACAGGGTGTCACCCCTCCACTTT. Amino acids: CASSIYGDRVSPLHF.

The rearrangement links TRBV6-6 to TRBJ1-4, with 7 bases matching TRBD1. The CDR3 is 15 amino acids. Germline V CDR1 and CDR2: MNHNY, SVGAGI (reference sequence). The V segment lost 5 bases and the J segment 6 bases; nucleotides outside the gene matches: 9. The DNA for the CDR3 is TGTGCCAGCAGTACGCAGACAGGGCTACATGAAAAACTGTTTTTT. Translated: CASSTQTGLHEKLFF.

This chain connects TRBV14 to TRBJ2-2; no clear D gene. With 4 bases removed from V and 6 bases from J, the gap between germline ends came to 15 bases. Germline-derived CDR1 and CDR2 are SGHDN and FVKESK. This CDR3 has 15 residues. The CDR3 DNA is TGTGCCAGCAGCCCAGCTGTATATCCGCCCGGGGAGCTGTTTTTT. Its translation: CASSPAVYPPGELFF.

V gene TRBV19 combines with J gene TRBJ1-2; D is uncertain. The germline V gene encodes CDR1 LNHDA and CDR2 SQIVND (reference sequence). This CDR3 has 11 amino acids. The CDR3 protein is CASGYNYGYTF. CDR3 DNA: TGTGCTTCCGGGTACAACTATGGCTACACCTTC.

Of note for this clone: One end of the junction varies from germline; a read error may be responsible. The gene calls are TRBV7-7 and TRBJ2-7; D is unclear. The CDR3 runs 11 residues. From germline, CDR1 is SSHAT and CDR2 FNYEAQ (reference sequence). CDR3 sequence reads: CASSFPYEQYF. The CDR3 nucleotides are TGTGCTAGCAGCTTTCCCTACGAGCAGTACTTC.

The chain uses TRBV6-5 and TRBJ1-5; D gene ambiguous. Germline assignment: CDR1 MNHEY and CDR2 SVGAGI. This CDR3 has 12 residues. Trimming pared 6 bases from V and 4 bases from J, leaving 7 bases between. The CDR3 nucleotides are TGTGCCAGCAGAACAGATAATCAGCCCCAGCATTTT. Its protein product is CASRTDNQPQHF.

The chain couples TRBV21-1 to TRBJ2-5; the table calls TRBD2, which could not be checked here. TRBV21-1 counts as a pseudogene. The CDR3 consists of 17 residues. CDR3 nucleotides: TGTGCCAGCAGCTCCCGGTGGAGAGGGAGGGTTGAAGAGACCCAGTACTTC. Translating gives CASSSRWRGRVEETQYF.

J is TRBJ2-7 and V is TRBV5-1; 11 nucleotides match TRBD2. CDR1 and CDR2 from the germline V gene are SGHRS and YFSETQ. The CDR3 has 14 amino acids. V shed 5 bases, J shed 2 bases, and the junction held 3 bases outside the gene matches. The CDR3 loop reads CASRLAGGPYEQYF. CDR3 sequence (DNA): TGCGCCAGCAGGCTAGCGGGAGGTCCCTACGAGCAGTACTTC.

The J gene is TRBJ1-1, the V gene TRBV29-1, with 7 bases identical to TRBD1. The CDR3 is 12 residues long. J was trimmed by 4 bases and V by 6 bases; bases with no gene match: 5. Germline V CDR1 and CDR2: SQVTM, ANQGSEA. The CDR3 bases are TGCAGCGTCGACAGGGCGGGCACTGAAGCTTTCTTT. It codes for CSVDRAGTEAFF. Together with reference TRBV29-1 and TRBJ1-1, the CDR3 gives the full variable domain: SAVISQKPSRDICQRGTSLTIQCQVDSQVTMMFWYRQQPGQSLTLIATANQGSEATYESGFVIDKFPISRPNLTFSTLTVSNMSPEDSSIYLCSVDRAGTEAFFGQGTRLTVV.

The chain joins TRBV5-5 to TRBJ2-5; perhaps TRBD1 as D (6 bases). The germline gives CDR1 SGHKS, CDR2 YYEKEE (reference sequence). The V gene lost 2 bases and the J gene lost 3 bases, with 8 bases spanning the gap. The CDR3 covers 13 residues. The CDR3 DNA reads as TGTGCCAGCAGCTTCCAGGGGAAAGAGACCCAGTACTTC. It yields the protein CASSFQGKETQYF.

The chain combines TRBV2 with TRBJ1-2; D call uncertain. V was pared by 3 bases and J by 4 bases, with 6 bases between. The CDR3 is 12 residues long. Germline V gene data show CDR1 as SNHLY and CDR2 as FYNNEI. In DNA form, the CDR3 reads TGTGCCAGCAGTGAGAAGGTCTATGGCTACACCTTC. Amino acid sequence: CASSEKVYGYTF.

The chain uses TRBV7-8 and TRBJ1-2; tentative D call: TRBD1 (6 bases). The CDR3 covers 14 residues. Germline CDR1 SGHVS, CDR2 FQNEAQ. Trimming shortened V by 4 bases and J by 5 bases, and 14 bases separated the two germline ends. This CDR3 reads CASSSGTRNYGYTF. CDR3 coding DNA: TGTGCCAGCAGCTCCGGGACAAGAAATTATGGCTACACCTTC.

The V and J genes are TRBV6-1 and TRBJ1-4; no clear D gene. This CDR3 has 11 residues. In germline, CDR1 is MNHNS, CDR2 SASEGT. Trimming cost V 6 bases and J 5 bases, with 4 bases left between them. In DNA form, the CDR3 reads TGTGCCAGCAGGCACAATGAAAAACTGTTTTTT. It codes for CASRHNEKLFF.

The genes are TRBV7-6 and TRBJ2-1; TRBD2 is a possible D gene (5 bases). Germline CDR1 and CDR2: SGHVS and FNYEAQ. The CDR3 covers 14 residues. V lost 2 bases and J lost 3, with 8 bases in between. DNA for the CDR3: TGTGCCAGCAGCTTAACCGGGGACTACAATGAGCAGTTCTTC. Translated, it gives CASSLTGDYNEQFF.

The rearrangement joins TRBV23-1 to TRBJ2-1; D might be TRBD2 (6 bases). TRBV23-1 falls under the ORF class, with uncertain function. The CDR3 contains 18 residues. V was clipped by 3 bases and J by 0 bases, with 18 bases between them. CDR3 DNA sequence: TGCGCCAGCAGTCATGGGCGGGAACTTTGGCTCTCCTACAATGAGCAGTTCTTC. This encodes CASSHGRELWLSYNEQFF.

The rearrangement joins TRBV5-1 to TRBJ2-1; TRBD1 might be the D (6 bases). This CDR3 is built from 14 residues. V gave up 0 bases and J gave up 5 bases, with 9 bases separating them. CDR1 is SGHRS, CDR2 YFSETQ, per germline. In DNA, the CDR3 is TGCGCCAGCAGCTTGGAGGGGGTAGACAATGAGCAGTTCTTC. It yields the protein CASSLEGVDNEQFF.

This rearrangement joins TRBV7-9 to TRBJ2-2; D is uncertain. The ends were cut back, 6 bases at V and 4 bases at J, with 18 bases in the middle. Per the germline V gene, CDR1 is SEHNR and CDR2 is FQNEAQ (reference sequence). This CDR3 is 16 amino acids long. The DNA of the CDR3 is TGTGCCAGCAGGATCGCTTTAGGGTTGGGCACCGGGGAGCTGTTTTTT. It codes for CASRIALGLGTGELFF.

The chain recombines TRBV7-3 with TRBJ2-5; D perhaps matches TRBD1 (6 bases). TRBJ2-7 matches the DNA end more closely, so the J call is doubtful. The CDR3 sequence is 15 residues long. The germline V gene has CDR1 SGHTA and CDR2 FQGTGA. The CDR3 DNA is TGTGCCAGCAGCCAGGGGCTAGCTGATACCTACGAGCAGTACTTC. Translated, it gives CASSQGLADTYEQYF.

The CDR3 loop reads CASRKQNTEAFF. CDR3 sequence (DNA): TGTGCCAGCAGGAAACAGAACACTGAAGCTTTCTTT. The rearrangement joins TRBV14 to TRBJ1-1, with D unclear. The CDR3 runs to 12 residues. The V end was cut by 6 bases, the J end by 1 base, with 6 bases between. Germline-derived CDR1 and CDR2 are SGHDN and FVKESK.

This chain links TRBV5-6 with TRBJ2-1; 8 bases map to TRBD1. V shed 4 bases, J shed 4 bases, and the junction held 1 base outside the gene matches. In germline, CDR1 is SGHDT, CDR2 YYEEEE. The CDR3 runs 13 residues. CDR3 nucleotide sequence: TGTGCCAGCAGCCGGGACAGGTACAATGAGCAGTTCTTC. It encodes CASSRDRYNEQFF.

This chain links TRBV11-3 with TRBJ2-7, with D possibly matching TRBD2 (6 bases). Per the germline V gene, CDR1 is SGHNT and CDR2 is YENEEA. Trimming left V 7 bases short and J 7 bases short, with 20 bases between. This CDR3 spans 14 amino acids. The CDR3 DNA reads TGTGCCAGCACGCCACCGGGGGACCCTAGAGAGCAGTACTTC. Translated: CASTPPGDPREQYF.

This clone showed up just a few times. The chain recombines TRBV29-1 with TRBJ2-7, with 12 positions matching TRBD2. This CDR3 has 14 residues. V gave up 7 bases and J gave up 6 bases; unmatched junction bases: 10. Germline V gene lookup returns CDR1 SQVTM and CDR2 ANQGSEA. CDR3 loop: CSAKTSGRLSEQYF. The CDR3 nucleotides are TGCAGCGCTAAGACTAGCGGGAGATTAAGCGAGCAGTACTTC.

This rearrangement joins TRBV29-1 to TRBJ1-1; D unclear. V gave up 6 bases and J gave up 3 bases, with 14 bases separating them. Germline assignment: CDR1 SQVTM and CDR2 ANQGSEA. The CDR3 contains 13 residues. As DNA, the CDR3 is TGCAGCGTCACGTGGGATATCGACACTGAAGCTTTCTTT. Residues: CSVTWDIDTEAFF. The variable domain in full, with the rest retrieved from reference TRBV29-1 and TRBJ1-1, is SAVISQKPSRDICQRGTSLTIQCQVDSQVTMMFWYRQQPGQSLTLIATANQGSEATYESGFVIDKFPISRPNLTFSTLTVSNMSPEDSSIYLCSVTWDIDTEAFFGQGTRLTVV.